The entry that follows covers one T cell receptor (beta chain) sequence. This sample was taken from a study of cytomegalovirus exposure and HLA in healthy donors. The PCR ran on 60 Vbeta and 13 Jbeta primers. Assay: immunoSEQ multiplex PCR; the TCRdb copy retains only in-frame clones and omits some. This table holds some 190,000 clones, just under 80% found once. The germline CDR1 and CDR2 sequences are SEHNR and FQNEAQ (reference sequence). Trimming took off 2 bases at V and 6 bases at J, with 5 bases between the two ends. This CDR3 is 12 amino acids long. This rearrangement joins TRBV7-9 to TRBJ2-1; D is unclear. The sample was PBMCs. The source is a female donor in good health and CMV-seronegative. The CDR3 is CASSLIINEQFF. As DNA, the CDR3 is TGTGCCAGCAGCTTAATTATCAATGAGCAGTTCTTC. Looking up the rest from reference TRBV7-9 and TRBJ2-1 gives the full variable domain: DTGVSQNPRHKITKRGQNVTFRCDPISEHNRLYWYRQTLGQGPEFLTYFQNEAQLEKSRLLSDRFSAERPKGSFSTLEIQRTEQGDSAMYLCASSLIINEQFFGPGTRLTVL.